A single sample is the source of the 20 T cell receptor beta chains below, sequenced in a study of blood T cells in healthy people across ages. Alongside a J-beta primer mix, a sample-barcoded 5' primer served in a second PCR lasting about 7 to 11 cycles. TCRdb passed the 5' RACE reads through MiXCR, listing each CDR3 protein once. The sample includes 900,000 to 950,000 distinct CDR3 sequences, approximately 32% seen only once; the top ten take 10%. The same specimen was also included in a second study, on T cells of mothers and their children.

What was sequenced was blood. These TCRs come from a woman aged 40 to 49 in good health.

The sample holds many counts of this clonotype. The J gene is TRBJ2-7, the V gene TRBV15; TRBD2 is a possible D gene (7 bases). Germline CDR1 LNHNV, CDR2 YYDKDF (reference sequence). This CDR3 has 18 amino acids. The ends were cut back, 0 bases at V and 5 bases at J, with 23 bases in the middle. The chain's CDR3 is CATSRDRGAARGMDEQYF. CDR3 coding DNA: TGTGCCACCAGCAGAGATCGGGGGGCGGCGAGGGGGATGGACGAGCAGTACTTC.

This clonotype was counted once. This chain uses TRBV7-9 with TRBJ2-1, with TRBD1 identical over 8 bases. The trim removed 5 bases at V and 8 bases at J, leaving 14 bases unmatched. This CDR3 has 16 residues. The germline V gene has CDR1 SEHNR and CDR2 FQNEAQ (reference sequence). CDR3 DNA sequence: TGTGCCAGCAGCCCCAGGCAGGGGGCCTTGACGGATGAGCAGTTCTTC. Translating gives CASSPRQGALTDEQFF.

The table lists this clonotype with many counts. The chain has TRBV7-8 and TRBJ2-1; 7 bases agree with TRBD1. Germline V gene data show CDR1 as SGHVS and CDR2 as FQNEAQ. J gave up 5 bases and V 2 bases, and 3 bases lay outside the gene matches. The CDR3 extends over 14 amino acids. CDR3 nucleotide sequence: TGTGCCAGCAGCTTAAACACAGGGGACAATGAGCAGTTCTTC. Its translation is CASSLNTGDNEQFF.

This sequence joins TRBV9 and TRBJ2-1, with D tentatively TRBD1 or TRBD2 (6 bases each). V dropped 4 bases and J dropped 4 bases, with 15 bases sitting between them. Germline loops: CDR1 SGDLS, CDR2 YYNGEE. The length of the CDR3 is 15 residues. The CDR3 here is CASSPGAGRYNEQFF. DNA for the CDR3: TGTGCCAGCAGCCCGGGGGCGGGGAGGTACAATGAGCAGTTCTTC. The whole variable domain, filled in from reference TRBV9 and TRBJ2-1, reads DSGVTQTPKHLITATGQRVTLRCSPRSGDLSVYWYQQSLDQGLQFLIQYYNGEERAKGNILERFSAQQFPDLHSELNLSSLELGDSALYFCASSPGAGRYNEQFFGPGTRLTVL.

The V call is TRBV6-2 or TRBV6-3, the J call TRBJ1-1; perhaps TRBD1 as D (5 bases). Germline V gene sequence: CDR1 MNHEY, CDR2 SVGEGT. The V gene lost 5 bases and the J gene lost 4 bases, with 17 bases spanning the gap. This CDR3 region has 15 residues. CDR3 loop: CASSRGIRFGTEAFF. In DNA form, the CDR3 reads TGTGCCAGCAGTCGGGGGATTCGGTTCGGCACTGAAGCTTTCTTT.

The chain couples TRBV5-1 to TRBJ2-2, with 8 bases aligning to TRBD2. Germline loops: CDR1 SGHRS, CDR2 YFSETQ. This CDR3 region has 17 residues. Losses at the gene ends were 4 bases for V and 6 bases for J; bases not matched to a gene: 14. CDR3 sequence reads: CASSPGPLAAHAGELFF. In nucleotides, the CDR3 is TGCGCCAGCAGCCCGGGTCCACTAGCGGCGCACGCCGGGGAGCTGTTTTTT.

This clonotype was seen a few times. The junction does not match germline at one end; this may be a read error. As DNA, the CDR3 is TGTGCCAGCAGTCGGACAGACTATAATTCACTCCTCCACTTT. Its protein product is CASSRTDYNSLLHF. The J gene is TRBJ1-6, the V gene TRBV9; D is perhaps TRBD1 (6 bases). The CDR3 consists of 14 residues. Germline V CDR1 and CDR2: SGDLS, YYNGEE.

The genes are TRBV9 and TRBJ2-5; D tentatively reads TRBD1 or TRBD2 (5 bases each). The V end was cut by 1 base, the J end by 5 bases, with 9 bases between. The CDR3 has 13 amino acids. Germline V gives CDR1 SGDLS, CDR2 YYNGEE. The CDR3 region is CASSVMGPETQYF. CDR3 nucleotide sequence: TGTGCCAGCAGCGTAATGGGACCTGAGACCCAGTACTTC.

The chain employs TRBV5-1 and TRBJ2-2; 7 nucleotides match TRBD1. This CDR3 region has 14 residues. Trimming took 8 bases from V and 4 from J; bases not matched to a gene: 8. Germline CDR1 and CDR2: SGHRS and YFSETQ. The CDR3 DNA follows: TGCGCCAGTATACCATCAGGGGGCACCGGGGAGCTGTTTTTT. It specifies CASIPSGGTGELFF.

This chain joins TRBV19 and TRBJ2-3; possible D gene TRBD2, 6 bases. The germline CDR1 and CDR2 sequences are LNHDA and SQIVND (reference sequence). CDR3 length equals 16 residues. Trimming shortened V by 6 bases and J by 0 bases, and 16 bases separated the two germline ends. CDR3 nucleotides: TGTGCCAGTAGCGAGGGAACTAGCCCAAGCACAGATACGCAGTATTTT. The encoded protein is CASSEGTSPSTDTQYF. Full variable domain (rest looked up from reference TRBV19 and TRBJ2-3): DGGITQSPKYLFRKEGQNVTLSCEQNLNHDAMYWYRQDPGQGLRLIYYSQIVNDFQKGDIAEGYSVSREKKESFPLTVTSAQKNPTAFYLCASSEGTSPSTDTQYFGPGTRLTVL.

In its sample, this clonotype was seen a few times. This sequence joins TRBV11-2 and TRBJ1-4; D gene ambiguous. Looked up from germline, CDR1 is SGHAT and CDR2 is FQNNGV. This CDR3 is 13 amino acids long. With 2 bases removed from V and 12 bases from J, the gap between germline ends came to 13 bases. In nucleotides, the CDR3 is TGTGCCAGCAGCTTAAATCTCGGCAGACAACTGTTTTTT. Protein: CASSLNLGRQLFF.

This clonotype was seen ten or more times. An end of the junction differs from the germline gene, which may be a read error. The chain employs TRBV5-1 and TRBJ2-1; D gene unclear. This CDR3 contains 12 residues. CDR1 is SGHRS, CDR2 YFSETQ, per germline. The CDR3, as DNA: TGTGCCAGCAGCTTAGACTACAATGAGCAGTTCTTC. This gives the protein CASSLDYNEQFF.

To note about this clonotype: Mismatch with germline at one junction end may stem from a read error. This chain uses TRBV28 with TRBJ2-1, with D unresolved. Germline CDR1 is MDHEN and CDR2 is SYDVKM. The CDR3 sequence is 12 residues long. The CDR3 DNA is TGTGCTAGCACACCGGGCCCCAATGAGCAGTTCTTC. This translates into CASTPGPNEQFF.

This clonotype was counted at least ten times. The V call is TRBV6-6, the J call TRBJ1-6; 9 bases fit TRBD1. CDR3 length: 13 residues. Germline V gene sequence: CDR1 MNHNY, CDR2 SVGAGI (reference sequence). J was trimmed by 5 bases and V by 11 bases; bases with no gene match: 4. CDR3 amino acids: CAGRQGDNSPLHF. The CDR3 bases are TGTGCCGGGAGACAGGGGGATAATTCACCCCTCCACTTT.

This CDR3 reads CASRLTGLTYEQYF. The CDR3 bases are TGTGCCAGCAGATTGACAGGGTTAACCTACGAGCAGTACTTC. This chain joins TRBV6-2 or TRBV6-3 and TRBJ2-7; TRBD1 aligns across 7 bases. This CDR3 contains 14 residues. From germline, CDR1 is MNHEY and CDR2 SVGEGT. Losses at the gene ends were 6 bases for V and 2 bases for J; bases not matched to a gene: 7.

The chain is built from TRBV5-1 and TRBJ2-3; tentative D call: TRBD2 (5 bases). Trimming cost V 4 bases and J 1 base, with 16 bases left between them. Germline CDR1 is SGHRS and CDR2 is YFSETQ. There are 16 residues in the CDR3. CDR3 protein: CASSPQTHGGTDTQYF. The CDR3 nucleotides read TGCGCCAGCAGCCCACAAACTCACGGGGGCACAGATACGCAGTATTTT.

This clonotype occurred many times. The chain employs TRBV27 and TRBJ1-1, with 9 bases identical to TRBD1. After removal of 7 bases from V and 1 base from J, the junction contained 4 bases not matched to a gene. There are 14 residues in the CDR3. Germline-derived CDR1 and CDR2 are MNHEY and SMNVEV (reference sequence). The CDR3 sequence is CASKQGAGNTEAFF. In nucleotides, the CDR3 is TGTGCCAGCAAACAGGGGGCGGGGAACACTGAAGCTTTCTTT.

The CDR3 sequence is CASSSQTSSETQYF. CDR3 DNA: TGCGCCAGCAGCTCCCAAACTAGCTCCGAGACCCAGTACTTC. This chain links TRBV5-1 with TRBJ2-5; tentatively, D is TRBD2 (6 bases). Trimming stripped 3 bases from V and 5 bases from J, with 14 bases between. The length of the CDR3 is 14 residues. Germline CDR1 and CDR2: SGHRS and YFSETQ.

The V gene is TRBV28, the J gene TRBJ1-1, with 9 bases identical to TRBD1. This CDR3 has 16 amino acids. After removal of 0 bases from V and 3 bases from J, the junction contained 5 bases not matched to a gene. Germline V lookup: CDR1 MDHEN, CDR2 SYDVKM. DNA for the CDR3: TGTGCCAGCAGTTTATGGGGGACAGGGTGGGACACTGAAGCTTTCTTT. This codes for CASSLWGTGWDTEAFF.

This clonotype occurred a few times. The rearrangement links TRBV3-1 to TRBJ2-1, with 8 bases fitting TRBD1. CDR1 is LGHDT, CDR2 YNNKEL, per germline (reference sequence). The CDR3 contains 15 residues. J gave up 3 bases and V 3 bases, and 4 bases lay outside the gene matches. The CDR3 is CASSQQTGVYNEQFF. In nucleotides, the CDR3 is TGTGCCAGCAGCCAGCAGACAGGGGTCTACAATGAGCAGTTCTTC.